These 2 T cell receptor beta chains were all obtained from the same sample, sequenced in a study of control samples from healthy donors and cancer patients. Assay: immunoSEQ multiplex PCR; the TCRdb copy retains only in-frame clones and omits some. The sample shows under 150,000 clones, around nine tenths of them seen only once. Sequenced: blood. These receptors all stem from a woman aged 25 to 45 in good health.

This clone turned up a few times. The J gene is TRBJ1-2, the V gene TRBV30, with D uncertain. The CDR3 has 13 residues. V dropped 6 bases and J dropped 5 bases, with 16 bases sitting between them. The germline V gene has CDR1 GTSNPN and CDR2 SVGIG (reference sequence). Here the CDR3 reads CACPEDGWYGYTF. CDR3 coding DNA: TGTGCCTGCCCTGAAGACGGGTGGTATGGCTACACCTTC. The whole variable domain, filled in from reference TRBV30 and TRBJ1-2, reads SQTIHQWPATLVQPVGSPLSLECTVEGTSNPNLYWYRQAAGRGLQLLFYSVGIGQISSEVPQNLSASRPQDRQFILSSKKLLLSDSGFYLCACPEDGWYGYTFGSGTRLTVV.

The chain links TRBV10-1 to TRBJ2-4; 7 bases are shared with TRBD2. The length of the CDR3 is 14 residues. Trimming at V came to 0 bases and at J to 9 bases, leaving 5 bases not matched to a gene. Germline loops: CDR1 WNHNN, CDR2 SYGVQD (reference sequence). The CDR3 loop is CASSESGGSGIQYF. Here the CDR3 DNA reads TGCGCCAGCAGTGAGTCTGGCGGGAGTGGCATTCAGTACTTC.